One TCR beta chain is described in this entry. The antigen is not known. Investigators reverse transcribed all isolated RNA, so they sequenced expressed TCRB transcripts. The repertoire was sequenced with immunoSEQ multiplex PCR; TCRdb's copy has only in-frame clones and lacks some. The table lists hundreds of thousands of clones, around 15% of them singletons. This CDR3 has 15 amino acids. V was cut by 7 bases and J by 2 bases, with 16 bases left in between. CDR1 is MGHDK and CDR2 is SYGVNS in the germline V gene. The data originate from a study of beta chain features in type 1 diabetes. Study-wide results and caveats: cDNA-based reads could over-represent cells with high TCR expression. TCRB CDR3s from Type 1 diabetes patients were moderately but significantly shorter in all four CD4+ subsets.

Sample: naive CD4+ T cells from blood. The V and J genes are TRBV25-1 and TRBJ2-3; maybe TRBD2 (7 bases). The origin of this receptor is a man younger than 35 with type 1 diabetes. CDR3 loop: CASTQLGGATDTQYF. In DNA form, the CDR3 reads TGTGCCAGCACCCAATTGGGGGGGGCCACAGATACGCAGTATTTT. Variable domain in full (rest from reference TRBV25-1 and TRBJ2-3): EADIYQTPRYLVIGTGKKITLECSQTMGHDKMYWYQQDPGMELHLIHYSYGVNSTEKGDLSSESTVSRIRTEHFPLTLESARPSHTSQYLCASTQLGGATDTQYFGPGTRLTVL.